The 7 T cell receptor beta chains in this list originate from one sample, sequenced in a study of tumor and adjacent non-tumor tissue in lung cancer. Three rounds of nested PCR, following a modified ARM-PCR protocol, produced the TCRbeta library. A single record per CDR3 protein comes from TCRdb applying MiXCR to the multiplex PCR reads. The data hold 120,000 or so distinct CDR3 sequences, with roughly 67% observed a single time. This sample's RNA came from whole unsorted tissue. The sequenced material came from lung tumor tissue. The receptors originated from a man aged 25-45 years with non-small cell lung cancer.

By its share, this clonotype is medium-sized. V is TRBV11-2 and J is TRBJ1-2, with D unclear. Germline lookup yields CDR1 SGHAT and CDR2 FQNNGV. V was pared by 2 bases and J by 3 bases, with 4 bases between. CDR3 length: 12 residues. CDR3 sequence: CASSLSDYGYTF. In nucleotides, the CDR3 is TGTGCCAGCAGCTTAAGTGACTATGGCTACACCTTC.

Worth noting for this clonotype: The junction differs from germline at one of its ends, possibly a read error. The chain links TRBV6-1 to TRBJ2-7; D may correspond to TRBD1 or TRBD2 (5 bases each). The CDR3 has 15 residues. Looked up from germline, CDR1 is MNHNS and CDR2 is SASEGT. Here the CDR3 reads CVSSEVGNRGDVQYF. The DNA of the CDR3 is TGTGTCAGCAGTGAGGTCGGGAACAGAGGGGATGTGCAGTACTTC.

The rearrangement links TRBV10-3 to TRBJ2-2, with 8 bases matching TRBD2. The CDR3 has 14 residues. Germline CDR1 reads ENHRY; CDR2 reads SYGVKD. Germline trimming cut 8 bases from V and 1 base from J; bases unmatched to any gene: 3. Here the CDR3 reads CAIGTSGNTGELFF. CDR3 nucleotide sequence: TGTGCCATCGGAACTAGCGGGAACACCGGGGAGCTGTTTTTT.

Note on this clonotype: One end of the junction varies from germline; a read error may be responsible. J is TRBJ2-3 and V is TRBV11-2; no clear D. Per germline, CDR1 SGHAT and CDR2 FQNNGV. The CDR3 is 14 amino acids. Here the CDR3 DNA reads TGTGCCGGTAGCTTAAGACGGGTCACAGATACGCAATATTTT. Translating it yields CAGSLRRVTDTQYF.

Comments on this clonotype: This may stem from a read error, because a much larger clone lies one nucleotide away. The chain couples TRBV5-6 to TRBJ1-1; no clear D. Germline values: CDR1 SGHDT, CDR2 YYEEEE. This CDR3 has 11 amino acids. Trimming pared 4 bases from V and 7 bases from J, leaving 8 bases between. The CDR3 DNA is TGTGCCAGCAGCACCGGATGTGAAGCTTTCTTT. Translation: CASSTGCEAFF.

About this clonotype: Germline is not matched at one junction end, which may reflect a read error. The chain carries TRBV11-2 and TRBJ2-7; D unclear. The CDR3 covers 13 residues. CDR1 SGHAT and CDR2 FQNNGV come from the germline V gene. The CDR3 DNA reads as TGTGCCAGCAGCTTAGGGAGCTCCTGCGAGCAGTACTTC. Its translation is CASSLGSSCEQYF.

Comment on this clonotype: The CDR3 carries no conserved terminal phenylalanine or tryptophan, so it likely arises from a read error. The V and J genes are TRBV5-6 and TRBJ2-2; D ambiguous. With 4 bases removed from V and 2 bases from J, the gap between germline ends came to 9 bases. CDR1 is SGHDT, CDR2 YYEEEE, per germline. The CDR3 has 14 residues. The DNA of the CDR3 is TGTGCCAGCAGCCTGGTCGCCAACACCGGGGAGCTGTTTTTA. Translated, it gives CASSLVANTGELFL.